These 21 T cell receptor beta chains were sequenced from one sample in a study of neurological immune-mediated disorders. TCRdb reanalysed the 5' RACE reads using MiXCR and keeps one entry per CDR3 protein. The sample holds 93,000 or so distinct CDR3 sequences, 9.5% to 14% seen once. Specified time point: longitudinal time-point 3. Sequences were obtained from PBMCs. The receptors were sampled from a female donor with HTLV-1-associated myelopathy (HAM/TSP).

V is TRBV28 and J is TRBJ2-5; a possible D gene is TRBD1 (6 bases). V was pared by 6 bases and J by 1 base, with 15 bases between. This CDR3 has 15 amino acids. Germline values: CDR1 MDHEN, CDR2 SYDVKM. The CDR3 sequence: CASRPEQGPQETQYF. CDR3 sequence (DNA): TGTGCCAGCAGGCCCGAACAGGGCCCCCAAGAGACCCAGTACTTC.

A remark on this clonotype: A much larger clone differs by one base, so this may be a read error. The chain has TRBV12-3 or TRBV12-4 and TRBJ2-3, with D perhaps TRBD2 (5 bases). V was shortened by 6 bases and J by 6 bases, with 19 bases between the two germline ends. CDR3 length: 15 residues. CDR3 bases: TGTGCCAGCAGCCCATCCGGGGTGTTTTGGGATACGCAGTATTTT. It encodes CASSPSGVFWDTQYF.

The table lists this clonotype with many counts. The CDR3 loop is CASSLDYSVGGREQYF. The CDR3 region has the DNA TGCGCCAGCAGCTTGGACTACAGCGTAGGGGGACGCGAGCAGTACTTC. This chain joins TRBV5-1 and TRBJ2-7; a possible D gene is TRBD1 (6 bases). The CDR3 consists of 16 residues. Germline CDR1 reads SGHRS; CDR2 reads YFSETQ. V was clipped by 0 bases and J by 6 bases, with 19 bases between them.

The J gene is TRBJ1-2, the V gene TRBV10-3; D gene uncertain. The CDR3 runs to 16 residues. Trimming shortened V by 10 bases and J by 4 bases, and 25 bases separated the two germline ends. Germline CDR1 ENHRY, CDR2 SYGVKD. CDR3 sequence reads: CASSGFRDASGYGYTF. In DNA, the CDR3 is TGTGCCAGCTCAGGTTTCCGCGATGCGTCGGGCTATGGCTACACCTTC.

The sample holds many counts of this clonotype. The chain links TRBV9 to TRBJ2-3, with 9 bases matching TRBD1. The trim removed 3 bases at V and 7 bases at J, leaving 9 bases unmatched. Per germline, CDR1 SGDLS and CDR2 YYNGEE. The CDR3 covers 15 residues. This chain's CDR3 is CASSDSGTGMNTQYF. The CDR3 bases are TGTGCCAGCAGCGACTCCGGGACAGGGATGAATACGCAGTATTTT.

In its sample, this clonotype was seen many times. The chain recombines TRBV11-2 with TRBJ1-2, with 8 bases fitting TRBD1. Germline assignment: CDR1 SGHAT and CDR2 FQNNGV. The CDR3 extends over 15 amino acids. The junction had 10 bases not matched to a gene; V was cut back by 2 bases and J by 8 bases. The CDR3 protein is CASSLYFSGGRGYTF. The CDR3 DNA is TGTGCCAGCAGCTTATATTTTTCAGGGGGCAGGGGCTACACCTTC.

This clonotype was detected ten times or more. The chain joins TRBV7-2 to TRBJ2-7; D gene uncertain. The V gene lost 3 bases and the J gene lost 0 bases, with 6 bases spanning the gap. The CDR3 spans 13 residues. Per germline, CDR1 SGHTA and CDR2 FQGNSA. The CDR3 here is CASSLDVSYEQYF. CDR3 nucleotide sequence: TGTGCCAGCAGCTTGGACGTCTCCTACGAGCAGTACTTC.

This clonotype was recorded a few times. The chain combines TRBV11-2 with TRBJ2-3; 7 bases map to TRBD1. The germline V gene encodes CDR1 SGHAT and CDR2 FQNNGV. The CDR3 has 15 residues. V trimming: 3 bases; J trimming: 0 bases; junction bases outside the gene matches: 3. The CDR3 loop reads CASSLDRLSTDTQYF. CDR3 coding DNA: TGTGCCAGCAGCTTGGACAGGCTAAGCACAGATACGCAGTATTTT.

This clonotype was seen many times. V and J are TRBV5-1 and TRBJ2-6; 10 nucleotides line up with TRBD1. The CDR3 length is 17 residues. In germline, CDR1 is SGHRS, CDR2 YFSETQ. V lost 4 bases and J lost 0; bases outside the gene matches: 4. Here the CDR3 reads CASSPRDRGSGANVLTF. As DNA, the CDR3 is TGCGCCAGCAGCCCCCGGGACAGGGGCTCTGGGGCCAACGTCCTGACTTTC.

There are many counts of this clonotype. The rearrangement joins TRBV20-1 to TRBJ1-2, with D possibly being TRBD1 (5 bases). CDR1 is DFQATT, CDR2 SNEGSKA, per germline (reference sequence). V gave up 0 bases and J gave up 8 bases, with 19 bases separating them. This CDR3 comprises 15 residues. CDR3: CSARETGVSKRGYTF. For the CDR3, the DNA is TGCAGTGCTAGAGAGACGGGGGTCTCGAAACGGGGCTACACCTTC.

The CDR3 coding sequence is TGTGCCAGCAGTTGGGGACAGCCCGGCGAGCAGTACTTC. Its translation is CASSWGQPGEQYF. V and J are TRBV28 and TRBJ2-7; 7 nucleotides agree with TRBD1. The CDR3 contains 13 residues. The germline V gene encodes CDR1 MDHEN and CDR2 SYDVKM. Losses at the gene ends were 4 bases for V and 6 bases for J; bases not matched to a gene: 6. Filled out from reference TRBV28 and TRBJ2-7, the complete variable domain reads DVKVTQSSRYLVKRTGEKVFLECVQDMDHENMFWYRQDPGLGLRLIYFSYDVKMKEKGDIPEGYSVSREKKERFSLILESASTNQTSMYLCASSWGQPGEQYFGPGTRLTVT.

This clonotype was recorded many times. The rearrangement joins TRBV20-1 to TRBJ2-3; D may correspond to TRBD1 or TRBD2 (5 bases each). CDR3 length: 11 amino acids. Germline CDR1 reads DFQATT; CDR2 reads SNEGSKA (reference sequence). Trimming stripped 6 bases from V and 5 bases from J, with 9 bases between. CDR3 sequence reads: CSALRGDTQYF. DNA for the CDR3: TGCAGTGCGTTGAGGGGAGATACGCAGTATTTT.

The V gene is TRBV9, the J gene TRBJ2-3; D uncertain. Germline-derived CDR1 and CDR2 are SGDLS and YYNGEE. V lost 4 bases, J lost 2 bases, and 14 bases lay in between. The CDR3 loop spans 15 amino acids. CDR3 region: CASSPFGPYTDTQYF. The CDR3 region has the DNA TGTGCCAGCAGCCCCTTTGGGCCATACACAGATACGCAGTATTTT.

In its sample, this clonotype was seen a few times. This chain joins TRBV4-1 and TRBJ2-2; possibly TRBD1 or TRBD2 for D (5 bases each). Trimming left V 0 bases short and J 1 base short, with 9 bases between. Germline values: CDR1 MGHRA, CDR2 YSYEKL. This CDR3 is built from 16 residues. The CDR3 DNA reads TGCGCCAGCAGCCAAGATGAGGGGAGGAACACCGGGGAGCTGTTTTTT. Translated: CASSQDEGRNTGELFF.

Notes on this clonotype: Given a much more abundant clone one base away, this may be a read error. The CDR3 here is CASKRGLNTEDFF. The CDR3 region has the DNA TGTGCCAGCAAGAGGGGGTTGAACACTGAAGATTTCTTT. The chain uses TRBV12-3 or TRBV12-4 and TRBJ1-1; a possible D gene is TRBD1 (6 bases). The CDR3 loop spans 13 amino acids.

This clonotype was detected many times. The chain joins TRBV12-3 or TRBV12-4 to TRBJ1-1; tentative D call: TRBD1 (6 bases). CDR3 size: 15 residues. The V and J ends lost 2 bases and 4 bases respectively, with 14 bases between them. CDR3 DNA: TGTGCCAGCAGTTTATCAACAGGGTGGGCCACTGAAGCTTTCTTT. Encoded protein: CASSLSTGWATEAFF.

This clonotype showed up many times. V is TRBV28 and J is TRBJ2-4; D is uncertain. CDR1 and CDR2 (germline): MDHEN, SYDVKM. The CDR3 length is 14 residues. V lost 10 bases to trimming and J lost 0 bases, with 13 bases between them. This CDR3 reads CATYRAAAKNIQYF. In DNA form, the CDR3 reads TGTGCCACCTACCGGGCGGCAGCCAAAAACATTCAGTACTTC.

This clonotype came up many times. The V gene is TRBV20-1, the J gene TRBJ2-1; 9 nucleotides match TRBD2. Trimming took 8 bases from V and 12 from J; bases not matched to a gene: 11. Germline CDR1 is DFQATT and CDR2 is SNEGSKA (reference sequence). There are 12 residues in the CDR3. The CDR3 DNA sequence: TGCAGTACCGTGACTAGCGGACCACGGCAGTTCTTC. It yields the protein CSTVTSGPRQFF.

V usage is TRBV5-4 and J usage is TRBJ1-1; D unclear. Trimming removed 3 bases from V and 4 bases from J, with 16 bases in between. CDR3 length: 15 residues. CDR1 is SGHNT, CDR2 YYREEE, per germline (reference sequence). This CDR3 is CASSSNDHLATEAFF. The CDR3 DNA follows: TGTGCCAGCAGCTCGAACGACCACTTGGCCACTGAAGCTTTCTTT.

Ten or more counts support this clonotype. The chain employs TRBV20-1 and TRBJ2-3; D ambiguous. The CDR3 contains 13 residues. The ends were cut back, 8 bases at V and 0 bases at J, with 12 bases in the middle. CDR1 is DFQATT, CDR2 SNEGSKA, per germline (reference sequence). DNA for the CDR3: TGCAGTACCCATCTTGTTAGCACAGATACGCAGTATTTT. Translation: CSTHLVSTDTQYF.

This clonotype has a count of ten or more. This CDR3 is CASSLGGTGTPYEQYF. As DNA, the CDR3 is TGCGCCAGCAGCTTGGGTGGGACAGGGACTCCCTACGAGCAGTACTTC. This chain uses TRBV5-1 with TRBJ2-7; 9 positions match TRBD1. The germline gives CDR1 SGHRS, CDR2 YFSETQ. The CDR3 spans 16 residues. Germline trimming cut 0 bases from V and 2 bases from J; bases unmatched to any gene: 6. The variable domain in full, with the rest retrieved from reference TRBV5-1 and TRBJ2-7, is KAGVTQTPRYLIKTRGQQVTLSCSPISGHRSVSWYQQTPGQGLQFLFEYFSETQRNKGNFPGRFSGRQFSNSRSEMNVSTLELGDSALYLCASSLGGTGTPYEQYFGPGTRLTVT.